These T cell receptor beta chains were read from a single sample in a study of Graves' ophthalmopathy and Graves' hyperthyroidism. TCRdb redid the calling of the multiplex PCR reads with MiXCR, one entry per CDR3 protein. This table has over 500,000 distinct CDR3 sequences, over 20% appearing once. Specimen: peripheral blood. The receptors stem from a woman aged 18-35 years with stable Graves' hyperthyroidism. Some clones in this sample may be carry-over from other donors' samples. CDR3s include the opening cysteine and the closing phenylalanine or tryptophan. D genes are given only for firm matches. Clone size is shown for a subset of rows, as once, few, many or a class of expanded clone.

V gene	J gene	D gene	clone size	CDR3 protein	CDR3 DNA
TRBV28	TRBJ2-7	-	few	CASSFRQLAYEQYF	TGTGCCAGCAGTTTTAGACAGTTGGCCTACGAGCAGTACTTC
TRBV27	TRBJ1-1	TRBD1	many	CATADRGRFTEAFF	TGTGCCACCGCGGACAGGGGTCGCTTCACTGAAGCTTTCTTT
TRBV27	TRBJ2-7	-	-	CASSFNGGYEQYF	TGTGCCAGCAGTTTTAACGGGGGATACGAGCAGTACTTC
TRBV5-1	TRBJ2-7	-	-	CASSLETLYEQYF	TGCGCCAGCAGCTTGGAGACTCTCTACGAGCAGTACTTC
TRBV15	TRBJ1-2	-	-	CATSRGGGPISFRGYTF	TGTGCCACCAGCAGAGGGGGGGGTCCGATTTCATTTCGGGGCTACACCTTC
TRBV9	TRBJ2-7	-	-	CASSGQGGLEYEQYF	TGTGCCAGCAGCGGACAGGGCGGACTAGAATACGAGCAGTACTTC
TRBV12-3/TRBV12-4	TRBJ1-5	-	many	CASSRDLGNQPQHF	TGTGCCAGCAGCCGGGATTTGGGGAATCAGCCCCAGCATTTT
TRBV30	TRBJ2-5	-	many	CALLTLQETQYF	TGTGCCTTGCTAACCTTACAAGAGACCCAGTACTTC
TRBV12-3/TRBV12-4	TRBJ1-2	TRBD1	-	CASTTGGQYGYTF	TGTGCCAGCACTACAGGGGGCCAATATGGCTACACCTTC
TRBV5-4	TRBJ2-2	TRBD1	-	CASSMYRGAGQVLPGRGELFF	TGTGCCAGCAGCATGTATAGGGGGGCGGGACAGGTACTCCCCGGACGCGGGGAGCTGTTTTTT
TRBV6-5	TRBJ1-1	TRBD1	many	CASSYGQGGSTEAFF	TGTGCCAGCAGTTACGGACAGGGTGGAAGCACTGAAGCTTTCTTT
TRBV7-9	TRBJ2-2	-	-	CASYNTGELFF	TGTGCCAGCTATAACACCGGGGAGCTGTTTTTT
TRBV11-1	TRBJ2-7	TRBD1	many	CASSLVQGATGEQYF	TGTGCCAGCAGCTTAGTTCAGGGGGCAACGGGAGAGCAGTACTTC
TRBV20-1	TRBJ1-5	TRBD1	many	CSARPPQGAQPQHF	TGCAGTGCGCGGCCGCCTCAGGGGGCTCAGCCCCAGCATTTT
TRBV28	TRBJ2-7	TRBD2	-	CASSLAPQTGGSLIHEQYF	TGTGCCAGCAGTTTAGCCCCCCAGACTGGCGGGAGTTTAATACACGAGCAGTACTTC
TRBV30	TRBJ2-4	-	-	CAWSAGLVLAKNIQYF	TGTGCCTGGAGCGCGGGACTGGTCCTAGCCAAAAACATTCAGTACTTC
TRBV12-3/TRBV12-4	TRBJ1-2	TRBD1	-	CASSWDRGRDKVYTF	TGTGCCAGCAGTTGGGACAGGGGGCGCGATAAGGTCTACACCTTC
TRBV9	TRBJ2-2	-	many	CASSVARAGELFF	TGTGCCAGCAGCGTAGCCCGTGCCGGGGAGCTGTTTTTT
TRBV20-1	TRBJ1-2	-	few	CSARGNDYGYTF	TGCAGTGCTAGAGGAAATGACTATGGCTACACCTTC
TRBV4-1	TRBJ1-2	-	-	CASGTPVEGYTF	TGCGCCAGCGGGACCCCCGTAGAGGGCTACACCTTC
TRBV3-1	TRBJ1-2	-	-	CASSQDGKGLDYGYTF	TGTGCCAGCAGCCAAGATGGGAAGGGTTTGGACTATGGCTACACCTTC
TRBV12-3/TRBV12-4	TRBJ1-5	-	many	CASSVQAAGQPQHF	TGTGCCAGCAGTGTACAGGCAGCCGGTCAGCCCCAGCATTTT
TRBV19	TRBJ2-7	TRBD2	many	CASSAWGGMSEQYF	TGTGCCAGTAGTGCGTGGGGAGGGATGAGCGAGCAGTACTTC
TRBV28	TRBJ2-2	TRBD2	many	CASISGTRGTGELFF	TGTGCCAGCATCTCCGGGACTAGGGGCACCGGGGAGCTGTTTTTT
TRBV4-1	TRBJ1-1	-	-	CASSQVRSMNTEAFF	TGCGCCAGCAGCCAAGTTAGATCAATGAACACTGAAGCTTTCTTT
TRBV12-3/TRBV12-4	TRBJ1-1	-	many	CASSLGVPTEAFF	TGTGCCAGCTCACTCGGTGTCCCCACTGAAGCTTTCTTT
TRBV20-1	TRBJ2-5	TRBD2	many	CSAGGAETQYF	TGCAGTGCGGGAGGGGCGGAGACCCAGTACTTC
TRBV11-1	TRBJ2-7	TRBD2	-	CASSLSVHPGGLREQYF	TGTGCCAGCAGCTTAAGTGTCCATCCGGGAGGTCTTCGCGAGCAGTACTTC
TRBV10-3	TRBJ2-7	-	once	CAIKRDTYEQYF	TGTGCCATCAAACGGGACACCTACGAGCAGTACTTC
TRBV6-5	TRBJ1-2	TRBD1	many	CAAPPGTGGGYTF	TGTGCCGCCCCCCCCGGGACAGGGGGTGGCTACACCTTC
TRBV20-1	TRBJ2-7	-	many	CSARDPGGTEQYF	TGCAGTGCTAGAGATCCTGGCGGGACCGAGCAGTACTTC
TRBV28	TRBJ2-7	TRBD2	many	CASSRLAGLGYEQYF	TGTGCCAGCAGCCGACTAGCGGGACTTGGGTACGAGCAGTACTTC
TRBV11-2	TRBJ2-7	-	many	CASALLGQASYEQYF	TGTGCCAGCGCCCTTTTGGGGCAAGCGTCCTACGAGCAGTACTTC
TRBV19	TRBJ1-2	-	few	CASTGTLQHGYTF	TGTGCCAGTACCGGGACCCTCCAACATGGCTACACCTTC
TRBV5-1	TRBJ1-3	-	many	CASSLEGRGTHSGNTIYF	TGCGCCAGCAGCTTGGAGGGACGGGGAACCCACTCTGGAAACACCATATATTTT